What follows are 2 T cell receptor beta chains derived from one specimen sequenced in a study of STAT5B mutations in CD4+ large granular lymphocyte leukemia. Data came from immunoSEQ multiplex PCR; TCRdb stores just in-frame clones and leaves some out. The table records around 33,000 clones, about nine tenths of them present only once. The specimen was CD4+ T cells from blood buffy coats. The receptors here all came from a human donor in good health.

The chain links TRBV6-6 to TRBJ1-1; no firm D call. This CDR3 region has 13 residues. Germline V gene data show CDR1 as MNHNY and CDR2 as SVGAGI (reference sequence). With 2 bases removed from V and 11 bases from J, the gap between germline ends came to 15 bases. CDR3 loop: CASSYRPGQAAFF. The DNA of the CDR3 is TGTGCCAGCAGTTACCGTCCCGGGCAGGCCGCTTTCTTT.

The rearrangement links TRBV18 to TRBJ2-3; 10 bases are shared with TRBD1. The CDR3 extends over 16 amino acids. Looked up from germline, CDR1 is KGHSH and CDR2 is LQKENI. Germline trimming cut 6 bases from V and 4 bases from J; bases unmatched to any gene: 10. The CDR3, as DNA: TGTGCCAGCTCTCTTCCGGGACAGGGGCACCCAGATACGCAGTATTTT. Protein product: CASSLPGQGHPDTQYF.